This TCR beta chain was sequenced for a study of shared clonotypes between healthy human individuals. The data were produced by immunoSEQ multiplex PCR, yet TCRdb's version contains in-frame clones alone and is incomplete. The data contain roughly 2,000,000 clones, approximately 95% of them singletons. Study-wide results and limits: Donor clonotype sharing was expected to depend on sequencing depth. A reduction in generation probabilities was seen for non-shared clonotypes relative to those shared by all four donors.

Naive CD8 populations comprised CD45RO-negative cells positively selected for CCR7, excluding terminally differentiated effector memory CD45RA+ cells. Regarding this clone: Its antigen is still unknown.

The CDR3 runs to 16 residues. Unmatched junction bases numbered 8, after V lost 3 bases and J lost 1 base. Germline assignment: CDR1 LNHDA and CDR2 SQIVND (reference sequence). The sequencing sample was made of naive CD8+ T cells sorted from blood. V and J are TRBV19 and TRBJ2-5, with TRBD2 matching over 7 bases. The receptor was isolated from a man between 18 and 35 years old in good health. The CDR3 sequence: CASSIGSSGAQETQYF. The CDR3 DNA is TGTGCCAGTAGTATTGGGTCTAGCGGAGCCCAAGAGACCCAGTACTTC.